A few counts support the clone carrying this TCR beta chain. With 3 bases removed from V and 4 bases from J, the gap between germline ends came to 18 bases. The CDR3 is 17 amino acids. These data come from a study of T-cell memory formation after mild COVID-19. TCRdb reprocessed the 5' RACE reads with MiXCR, giving one entry per CDR3 protein. The table includes about 150,000 distinct CDR3 sequences, about a fifth detected once. The sequenced material came from PBMCs or a T cell subset sorted from them (not recorded which). This clonotype originated in an adult woman who had mild COVID-19 (a few samples of this study predate the infection). Cell type and time point are not known. The rearrangement joins TRBV12-3 or TRBV12-4 to TRBJ2-2; D gene ambiguous. CDR3 amino acids: CASSFTQDGPFTGELFF. CDR3 sequence (DNA): TGTGCCAGCAGTTTTACCCAGGACGGACCTTTCACCGGGGAGCTGTTTTTT.